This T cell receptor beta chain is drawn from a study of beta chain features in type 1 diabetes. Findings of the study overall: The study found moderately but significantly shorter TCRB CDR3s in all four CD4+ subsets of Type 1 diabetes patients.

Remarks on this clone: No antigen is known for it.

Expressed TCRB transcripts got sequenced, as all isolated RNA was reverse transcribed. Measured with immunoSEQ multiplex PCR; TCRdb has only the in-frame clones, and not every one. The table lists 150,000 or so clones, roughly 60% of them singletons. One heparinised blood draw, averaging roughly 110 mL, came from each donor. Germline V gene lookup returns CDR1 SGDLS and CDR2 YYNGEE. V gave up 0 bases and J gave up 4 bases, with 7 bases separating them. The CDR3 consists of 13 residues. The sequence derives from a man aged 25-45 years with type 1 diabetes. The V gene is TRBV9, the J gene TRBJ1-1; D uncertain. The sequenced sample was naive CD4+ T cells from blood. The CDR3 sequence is CASSVDRGTEAFF. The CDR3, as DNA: TGTGCCAGCAGCGTAGACCGGGGCACTGAAGCTTTCTTT.